These 6 T cell receptor beta chains originate from one sample sequenced in a study of Ad26.COV2.S vaccination and SARS-CoV-2 variants (dated by TCRdb to about 2021). Receptors were amplified or captured by the immunoSEQ multiplex PCR assay. TCRdb mirrors the immuneACCESS table, restricted to in-frame sequences. Some clones are absent from its copies; in checked studies, under half trace to an unresolved V gene, and the reason for the others is unknown. This sample gives over 450,000 clones in total; 89% of them show up just once. The top ten clones comprise about 1.5% of the sample. The treatment or condition label, as the study defines it: roughly 20 received Ad26.COV2.S at low or high dose, single or two shots; a few received placebo; per-sample allocation not given. Repertoires of vaccine and placebo recipients were sequenced from samples collected on day 63 after the first injection. Sequences were derived from peripheral blood, sampled in a trial of Ad26.COV2.S vaccine versus placebo. These receptors were taken from a person between 18 and 59 years old who received the Ad26.COV2.S COVID-19 vaccine or a placebo.

The CDR3 DNA reads as TGTGCCATCAGTGGGTCGGCGGCAGGGATGAACACTGAAGCTTTCTTT. It is translated as CAISGSAAGMNTEAFF. This chain joins TRBV10-3 and TRBJ1-1, with D perhaps TRBD1 (5 bases). The germline V and J ends were trimmed by 4 bases and 0 bases, with 15 bases remaining between them. Germline loops: CDR1 ENHRY, CDR2 SYGVKD. CDR3 length: 16 residues.

The chain employs TRBV21-1 and TRBJ1-1; TRBD1 is taken as the D call from the table, unchecked against the DNA. TRBV21-1 is termed a pseudogene. The CDR3 covers 14 residues. This CDR3 is CASPRGHLNTEAFF. CDR3 DNA sequence: TGTGCCAGCCCGAGGGGACACCTGAACACTGAAGCTTTCTTT.

This chain links TRBV5-4 with TRBJ2-1, with 8 nucleotides matching TRBD1. In germline, CDR1 is SGHNT, CDR2 YYREEE (reference sequence). The CDR3 covers 14 residues. V shed 4 bases and J 9 bases; nucleotides not matched to a gene: 9. In nucleotides, the CDR3 is TGTGCCAGCAGCCCGGACAGGGCCCGGGGTGAGCAGTTCTTC. Residues: CASSPDRARGEQFF.

The chain is built from TRBV11-2 and TRBJ1-2, with unresolved D. The V end was cut by 5 bases, the J end by 4 bases, with 11 bases between. CDR1 SGHAT and CDR2 FQNNGV come from the germline V gene. The CDR3 is 13 amino acids. The CDR3 reads CASSTTEFYGYTF. In DNA, the CDR3 is TGTGCCAGCAGCACTACTGAGTTCTATGGCTACACCTTC.

V is TRBV30 and J is TRBJ1-6, with a tentative D call TRBD1 (5 bases). Trimming took 3 bases from V and 3 from J, leaving 9 bases between them. Per germline, CDR1 GTSNPN and CDR2 SVGIG (reference sequence). The CDR3 runs 14 residues. The CDR3 loop reads CAWSRDDYNSPLHF. CDR3 DNA sequence: TGTGCCTGGAGCCGGGACGACTATAATTCACCCCTCCACTTT.

A remark on this clone: This sample also contains other DNA sequences that code for the same CDR3. The J gene is TRBJ2-5, the V gene TRBV5-1; no firm D call. Germline V gene data show CDR1 as SGHRS and CDR2 as YFSETQ. The CDR3 runs to 12 residues. Trimming pared 0 bases from V and 2 bases from J, leaving 2 bases between. The CDR3 region has the DNA TGCGCCAGCAGCTTGGCGCAAGAGACCCAGTACTTC. Its protein product is CASSLAQETQYF.